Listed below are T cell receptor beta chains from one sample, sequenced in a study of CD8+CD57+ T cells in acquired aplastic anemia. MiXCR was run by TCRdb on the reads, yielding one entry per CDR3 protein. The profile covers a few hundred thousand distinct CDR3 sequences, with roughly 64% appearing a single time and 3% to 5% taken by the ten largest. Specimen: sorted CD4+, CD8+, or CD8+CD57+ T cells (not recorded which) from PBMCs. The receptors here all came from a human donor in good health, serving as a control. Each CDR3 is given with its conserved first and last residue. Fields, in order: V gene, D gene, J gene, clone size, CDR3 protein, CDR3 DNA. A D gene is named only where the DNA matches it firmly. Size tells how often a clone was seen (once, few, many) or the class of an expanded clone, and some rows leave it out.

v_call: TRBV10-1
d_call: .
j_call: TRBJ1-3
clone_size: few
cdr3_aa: CASGGGIPGNTIYF
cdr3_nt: TGCGCCAGCGGCGGGGGAATCCCTGGAAACACCATATATTTT

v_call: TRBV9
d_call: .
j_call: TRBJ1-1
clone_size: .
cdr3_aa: CASSRWARMNTDAFF
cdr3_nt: TGTGCCAGCAGTAGGTGGGCAAGAATGAACACTGATGCTTTCTTT

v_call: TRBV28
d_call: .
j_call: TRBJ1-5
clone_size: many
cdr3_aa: CASSPLRAHLAQPQHF
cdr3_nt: TGTGCCAGCAGCCCCCTAAGGGCGCATCTCGCTCAGCCCCAGCATTTT

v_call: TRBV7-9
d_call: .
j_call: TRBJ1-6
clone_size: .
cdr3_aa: CASTSKYRVGNSPLHF
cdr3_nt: TGTGCCAGCACCTCTAAATACAGGGTGGGTAATTCACCCCTCCACTTT

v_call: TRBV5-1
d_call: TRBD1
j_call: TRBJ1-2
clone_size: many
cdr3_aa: CASSSRDRGSYGYTF
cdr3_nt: TGCGCCAGCAGCTCCCGGGACAGGGGGTCCTATGGCTACACCTTC

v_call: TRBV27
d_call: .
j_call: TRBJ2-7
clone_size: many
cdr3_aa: CASSPDTYYEQYF
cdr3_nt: TGTGCCAGCTCCCCGGACACGTACTACGAGCAGTACTTC

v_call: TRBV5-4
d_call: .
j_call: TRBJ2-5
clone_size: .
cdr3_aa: CASSLGVRETQYF
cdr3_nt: TGTGCCAGCAGCTTGGGAGTAAGGGAGACCCAGTACTTC

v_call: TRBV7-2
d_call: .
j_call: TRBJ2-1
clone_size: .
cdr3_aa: CASSLGLKWCDEYF
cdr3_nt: TGTGCCAGCAGCTTAGGCCTTAAATGGTGCGACGAGTACTTC

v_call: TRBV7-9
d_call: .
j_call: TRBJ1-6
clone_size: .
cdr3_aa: CASSLVGQGTPHHF
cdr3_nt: .

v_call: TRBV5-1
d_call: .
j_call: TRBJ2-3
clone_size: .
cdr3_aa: CASSLAGGSTQYF
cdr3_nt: TGTGCCAGCAGCTTGGCGGGTGGAAGTACGCAGTATTTT

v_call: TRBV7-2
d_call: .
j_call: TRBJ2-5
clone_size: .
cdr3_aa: CASSAEAVGTEAHYF
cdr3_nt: TGTGCCAGCAGCGCAGAGGCGGTCGGCACTGAAGCTCACTACTTC

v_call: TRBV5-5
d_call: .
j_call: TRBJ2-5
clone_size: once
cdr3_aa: CASSFIWRRCQETQYF
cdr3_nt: TGTGCCAGCAGCTTCATTTGGAGACGCTGTCAAGAGACCCAGTACTTC

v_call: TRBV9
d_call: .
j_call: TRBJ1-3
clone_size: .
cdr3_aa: CASSRLSSGDTIYF
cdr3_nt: TGTGCCAGCAGTAGATTAAGCTCTGGAGACACCATATATTTT

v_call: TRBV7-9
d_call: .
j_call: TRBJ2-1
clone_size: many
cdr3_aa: CASSLVSLGLLDEQFF
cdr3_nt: TGTGCCAGCAGCTTAGTTTCCCTTGGATTGCTCGATGAGCAGTTCTTC

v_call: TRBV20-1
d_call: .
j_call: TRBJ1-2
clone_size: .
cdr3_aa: CSARETVESYGYTF
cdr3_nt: TGCAGTGCTAGAGAGACAGTCGAATCCTATGGCTACACCTTC

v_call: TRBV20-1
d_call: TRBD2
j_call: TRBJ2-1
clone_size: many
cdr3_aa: CSARDSGDPESSYNEQFF
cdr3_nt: TGCAGTGCTAGAGATAGCGGGGATCCTGAGAGCTCCTACAATGAGCAGTTCTTC

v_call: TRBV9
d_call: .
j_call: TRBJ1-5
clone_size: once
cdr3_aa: CASSVDGGQPELF
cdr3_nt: TGTGCCAGCAGCGTAGACGGAGGGCAGCCCGAGCTGTTT

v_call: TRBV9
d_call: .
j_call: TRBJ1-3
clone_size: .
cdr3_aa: CASSQGYLRAGDTIYF
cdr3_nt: TGTGCCAGCAGCCAAGGCTACCTTAGGGCCGGGGACACCATATATTTT

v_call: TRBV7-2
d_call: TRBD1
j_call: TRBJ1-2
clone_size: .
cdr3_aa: CASSLTVGQWYDDTF
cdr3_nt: TGTGCCAGCAGCTTAACGGTGGGACAGTGGTATGACGATACCTTC

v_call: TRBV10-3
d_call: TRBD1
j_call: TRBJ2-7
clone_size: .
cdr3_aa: CAIRLGTANTEDFF
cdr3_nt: TGTGCCATCAGGCTCGGGACAGCGAACACTGAAGATTTCTTC

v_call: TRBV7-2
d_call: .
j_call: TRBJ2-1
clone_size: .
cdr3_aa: CASSLDGAPYTHQFF
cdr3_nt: TGTGCCAGCAGCTTAGACGGGGCGCCTTATACACACCAGTTCTTC

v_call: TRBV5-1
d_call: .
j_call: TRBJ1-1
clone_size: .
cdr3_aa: CASSLSGASGAFF
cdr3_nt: TGTGCCAGCAGCTTGAGCGGGGCCTCTGGAGCTTTCTTT

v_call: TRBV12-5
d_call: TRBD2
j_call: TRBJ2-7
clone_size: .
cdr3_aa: CASAVSGLVYEQYF
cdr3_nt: TGTGCTAGTGCCGTGTCGGGACTAGTCTACGAGCAGTACTTC

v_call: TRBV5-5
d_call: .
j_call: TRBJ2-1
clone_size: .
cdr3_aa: CASSSRLTGTDISYNEQFF
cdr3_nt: TGCGCCAGCAGCTCGAGACTGACTGGGACGGACATCTCCTACAATGAGCAGTTCTTC

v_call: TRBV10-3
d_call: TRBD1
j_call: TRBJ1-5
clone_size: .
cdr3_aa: CAVSAGGGSNQPQHF
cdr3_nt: TGTGCCGTCAGTGCAGGGGGGGGTAGCAATCAGCCCCAACATTTT

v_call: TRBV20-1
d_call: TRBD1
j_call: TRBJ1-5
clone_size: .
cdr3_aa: CSASLQGREPQHF
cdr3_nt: TGCAGTGCTAGTTTACAGGGGCGCGAGCCCCAGCATTTT

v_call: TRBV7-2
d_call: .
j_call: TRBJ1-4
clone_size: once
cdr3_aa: CASSLGGRGEQYFFF
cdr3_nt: TGTGCCAGCAGCTTAGGAGGACGTGGCGAGCAGTACTTCTTTTTT

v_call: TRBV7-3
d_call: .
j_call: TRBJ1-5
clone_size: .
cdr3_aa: CASSLSTRGSNQPQHF
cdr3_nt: TGTGCCAGCAGCTTATCCACCAGGGGTAGCAATCAGCCCCAGCATTTT

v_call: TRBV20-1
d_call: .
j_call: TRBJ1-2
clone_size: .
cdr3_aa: CSARFGWNYGYTF
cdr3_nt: TGCAGTGCTAGGTTCGGTTGGAACTATGGCTACACCTTC

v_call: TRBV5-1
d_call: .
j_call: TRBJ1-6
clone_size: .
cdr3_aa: CASSSNRETPLHF
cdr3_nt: TGCGCCAGCAGCTCGAACAGGGAGACACCCCTCCACTTT

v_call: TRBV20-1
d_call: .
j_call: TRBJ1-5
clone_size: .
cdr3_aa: CSANDWGLLGQPQHF
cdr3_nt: TGCAGTGCTAATGATTGGGGGCTACTGGGTCAGCCCCAGCATTTT

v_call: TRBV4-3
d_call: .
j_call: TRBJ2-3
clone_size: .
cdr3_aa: CASSQTPQGGGTDTQYF
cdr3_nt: TGCGCCAGCAGCCAAACTCCACAGGGAGGGGGAACAGATACGCAGTATTTT

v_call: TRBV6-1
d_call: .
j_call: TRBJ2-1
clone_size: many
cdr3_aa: CASRDNNEQFF
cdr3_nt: TGTGCCAGCAGGGACAATAATGAGCAGTTCTTC

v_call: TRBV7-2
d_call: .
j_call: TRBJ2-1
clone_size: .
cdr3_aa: CASSPEGSEQFF
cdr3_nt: TGTGCCAGCAGTCCCGAGGGTAGTGAGCAGTTCTTC

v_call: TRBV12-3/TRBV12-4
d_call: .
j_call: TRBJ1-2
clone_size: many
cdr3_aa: CASSPPDYGYTF
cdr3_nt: TGTGCCAGCAGTCCTCCTGACTATGGCTACACCTTC

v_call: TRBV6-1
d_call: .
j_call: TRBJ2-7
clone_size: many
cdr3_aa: CASFSGAYYEQYF
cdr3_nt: TGTGCCAGTTTCTCCGGGGCTTACTACGAGCAGTACTTC